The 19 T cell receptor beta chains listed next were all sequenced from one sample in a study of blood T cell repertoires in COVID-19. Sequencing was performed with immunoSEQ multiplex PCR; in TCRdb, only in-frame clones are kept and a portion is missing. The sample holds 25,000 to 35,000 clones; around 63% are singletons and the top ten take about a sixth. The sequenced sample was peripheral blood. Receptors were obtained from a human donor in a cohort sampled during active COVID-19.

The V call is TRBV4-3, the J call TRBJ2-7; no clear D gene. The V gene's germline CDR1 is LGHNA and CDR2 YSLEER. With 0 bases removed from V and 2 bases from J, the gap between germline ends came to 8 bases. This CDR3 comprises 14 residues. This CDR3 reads CASSQDRQAYEQYF. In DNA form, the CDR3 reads TGCGCCAGCAGCCAAGATCGACAAGCCTACGAGCAGTACTTC.

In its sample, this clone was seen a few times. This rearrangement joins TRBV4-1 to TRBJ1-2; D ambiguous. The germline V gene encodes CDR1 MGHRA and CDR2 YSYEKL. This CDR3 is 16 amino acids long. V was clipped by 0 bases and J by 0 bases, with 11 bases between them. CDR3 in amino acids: CASSQDIVTSNYGYTF. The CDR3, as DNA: TGCGCCAGCAGCCAAGACATCGTAACTTCTAACTATGGCTACACCTTC.

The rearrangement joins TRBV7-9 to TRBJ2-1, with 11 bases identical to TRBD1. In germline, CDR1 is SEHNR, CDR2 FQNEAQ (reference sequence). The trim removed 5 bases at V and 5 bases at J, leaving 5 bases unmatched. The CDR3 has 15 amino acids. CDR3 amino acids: CASSPGTGGNNEQFF. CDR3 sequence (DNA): TGTGCCAGCAGCCCCGGGACAGGGGGAAACAATGAGCAGTTCTTC.

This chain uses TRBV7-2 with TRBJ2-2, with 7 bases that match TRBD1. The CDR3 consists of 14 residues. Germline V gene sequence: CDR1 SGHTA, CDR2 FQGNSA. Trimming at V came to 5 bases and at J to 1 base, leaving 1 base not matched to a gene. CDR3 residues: CASSRTGNTGELFF. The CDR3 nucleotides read TGTGCCAGCAGCCGGACAGGGAACACCGGGGAGCTGTTTTTT.

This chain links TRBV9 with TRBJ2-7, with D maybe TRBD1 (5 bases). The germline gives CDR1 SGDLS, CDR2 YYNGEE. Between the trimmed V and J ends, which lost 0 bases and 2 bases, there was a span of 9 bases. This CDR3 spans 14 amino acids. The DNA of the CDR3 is TGTGCCAGCAGCGTAGCGTCGACAGCCTACGAGCAGTACTTC. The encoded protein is CASSVASTAYEQYF.

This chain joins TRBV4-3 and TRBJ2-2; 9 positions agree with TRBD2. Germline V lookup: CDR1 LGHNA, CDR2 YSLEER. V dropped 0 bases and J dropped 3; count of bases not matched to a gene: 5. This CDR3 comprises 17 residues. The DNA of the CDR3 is TGCGCCAGCAGCCAAGATGCGGCGGGAGGGTACACCGGGGAGCTGTTTTTT. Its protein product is CASSQDAAGGYTGELFF.

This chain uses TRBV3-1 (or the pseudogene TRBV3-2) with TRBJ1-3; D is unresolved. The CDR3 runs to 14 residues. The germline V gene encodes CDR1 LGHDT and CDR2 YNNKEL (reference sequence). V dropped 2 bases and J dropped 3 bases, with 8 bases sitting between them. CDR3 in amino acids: CASSQRENGNTIYF. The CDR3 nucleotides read TGTGCCAGCAGCCAAAGGGAGAATGGAAACACCATATATTTT.

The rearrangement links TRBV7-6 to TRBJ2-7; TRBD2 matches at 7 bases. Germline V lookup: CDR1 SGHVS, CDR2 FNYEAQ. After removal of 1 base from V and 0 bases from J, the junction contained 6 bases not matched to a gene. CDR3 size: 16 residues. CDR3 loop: CASSLETGGSSYEQYF. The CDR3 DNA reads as TGTGCCAGCAGCTTAGAAACCGGGGGGAGCTCCTACGAGCAGTACTTC.

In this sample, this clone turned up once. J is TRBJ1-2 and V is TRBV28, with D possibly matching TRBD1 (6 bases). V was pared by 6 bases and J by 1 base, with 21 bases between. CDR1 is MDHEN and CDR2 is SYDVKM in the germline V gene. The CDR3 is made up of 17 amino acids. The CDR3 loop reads CASSPGAGTFYNYGYTF. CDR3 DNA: TGTGCCAGCAGCCCTGGGGCAGGGACATTTTATAACTATGGCTACACCTTC.

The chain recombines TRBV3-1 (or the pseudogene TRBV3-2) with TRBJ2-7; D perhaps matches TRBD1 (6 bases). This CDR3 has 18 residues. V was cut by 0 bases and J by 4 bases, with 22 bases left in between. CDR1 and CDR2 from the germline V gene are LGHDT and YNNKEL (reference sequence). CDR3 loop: CASSQDWGLYREQYEQYF. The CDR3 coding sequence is TGTGCCAGCAGCCAAGATTGGGGATTGTACAGGGAACAATACGAGCAGTACTTC.

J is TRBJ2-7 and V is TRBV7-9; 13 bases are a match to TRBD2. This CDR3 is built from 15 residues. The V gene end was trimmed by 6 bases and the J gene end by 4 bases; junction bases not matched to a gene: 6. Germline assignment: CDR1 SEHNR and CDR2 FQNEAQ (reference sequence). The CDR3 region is CASSQQTSGGYEQYF. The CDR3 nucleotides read TGTGCCAGCAGTCAACAGACTAGCGGGGGGTACGAGCAGTACTTC.

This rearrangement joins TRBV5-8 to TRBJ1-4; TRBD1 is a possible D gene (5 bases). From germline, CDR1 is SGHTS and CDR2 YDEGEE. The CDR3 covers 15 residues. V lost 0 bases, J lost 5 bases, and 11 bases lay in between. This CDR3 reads CASSLDVGPNEKLFF. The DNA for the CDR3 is TGTGCCAGCAGCTTGGATGTGGGGCCGAATGAAAAACTGTTTTTT.

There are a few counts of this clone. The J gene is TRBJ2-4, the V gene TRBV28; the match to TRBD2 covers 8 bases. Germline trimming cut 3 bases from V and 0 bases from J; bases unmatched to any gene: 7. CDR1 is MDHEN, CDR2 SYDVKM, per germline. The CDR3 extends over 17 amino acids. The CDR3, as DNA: TGTGCCAGCAGTTTTCGGGGGAGCGGGAGAGCCAAAAACATTCAGTACTTC. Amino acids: CASSFRGSGRAKNIQYF. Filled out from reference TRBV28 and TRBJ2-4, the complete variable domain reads DVKVTQSSRYLVKRTGEKVFLECVQDMDHENMFWYRQDPGLGLRLIYFSYDVKMKEKGDIPEGYSVSREKKERFSLILESASTNQTSMYLCASSFRGSGRAKNIQYFGAGTRLSVL.

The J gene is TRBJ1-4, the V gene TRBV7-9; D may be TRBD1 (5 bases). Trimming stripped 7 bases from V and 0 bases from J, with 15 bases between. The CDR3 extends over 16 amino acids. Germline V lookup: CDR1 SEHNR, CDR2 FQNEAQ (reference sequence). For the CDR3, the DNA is TGTGCCAGCACCCCGACAGCTTATGCAACTAATGAAAAACTGTTTTTT. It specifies CASTPTAYATNEKLFF.

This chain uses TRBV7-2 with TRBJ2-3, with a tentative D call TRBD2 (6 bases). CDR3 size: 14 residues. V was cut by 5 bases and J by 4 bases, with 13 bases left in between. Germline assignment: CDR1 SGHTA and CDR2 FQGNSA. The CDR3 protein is CASSKTGDADTQYF. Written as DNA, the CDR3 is TGTGCCAGCAGCAAGACGGGAGACGCAGATACGCAGTATTTT.

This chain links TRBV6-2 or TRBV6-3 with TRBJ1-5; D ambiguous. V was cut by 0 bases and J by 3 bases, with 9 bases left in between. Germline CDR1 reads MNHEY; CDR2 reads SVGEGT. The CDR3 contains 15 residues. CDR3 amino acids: CASSYSAGFNQPQHF. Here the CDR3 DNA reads TGTGCCAGCAGTTACTCCGCCGGGTTCAATCAGCCCCAGCATTTT.

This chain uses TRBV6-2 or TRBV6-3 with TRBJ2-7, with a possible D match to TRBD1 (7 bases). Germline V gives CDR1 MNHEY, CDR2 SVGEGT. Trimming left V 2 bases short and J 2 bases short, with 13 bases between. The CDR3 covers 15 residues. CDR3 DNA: TGTGCCAGCAGTTACGGTCAGGGGGGCACCTACGAGCAGTACTTC. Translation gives CASSYGQGGTYEQYF.

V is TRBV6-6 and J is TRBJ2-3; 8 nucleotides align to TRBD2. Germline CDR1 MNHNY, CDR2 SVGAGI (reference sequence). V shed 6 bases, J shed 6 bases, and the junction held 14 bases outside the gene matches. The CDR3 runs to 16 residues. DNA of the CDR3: TGTGCCAGCAGACCAGCGGGAGATGGGAAAAAGGATACGCAGTATTTT. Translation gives CASRPAGDGKKDTQYF.

The CDR3 sequence: CASRRGALNTGELFF. CDR3 DNA sequence: TGTGCCAGCAGGCGGGGAGCTCTAAACACCGGGGAGCTGTTTTTT. This chain links TRBV28 with TRBJ2-2, with D possibly matching TRBD2 (6 bases). V was trimmed by 6 bases and J by 2 bases, leaving 13 bases between them. Germline V lookup: CDR1 MDHEN, CDR2 SYDVKM. This CDR3 spans 15 amino acids.